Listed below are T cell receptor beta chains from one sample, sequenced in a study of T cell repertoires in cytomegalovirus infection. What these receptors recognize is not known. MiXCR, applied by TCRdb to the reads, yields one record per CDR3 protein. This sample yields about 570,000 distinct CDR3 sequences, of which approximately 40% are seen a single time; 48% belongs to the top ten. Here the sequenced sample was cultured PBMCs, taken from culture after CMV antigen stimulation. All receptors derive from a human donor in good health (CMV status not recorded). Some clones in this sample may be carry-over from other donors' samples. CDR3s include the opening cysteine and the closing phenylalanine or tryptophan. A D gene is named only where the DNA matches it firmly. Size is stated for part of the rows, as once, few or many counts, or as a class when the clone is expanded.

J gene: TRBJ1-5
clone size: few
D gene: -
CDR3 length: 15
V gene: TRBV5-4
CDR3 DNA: TGTGCCAGCAGCATTACACCAGGAGAGGGTCAGCCCCAGCATTTT
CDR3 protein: CASSITPGEGQPQHF

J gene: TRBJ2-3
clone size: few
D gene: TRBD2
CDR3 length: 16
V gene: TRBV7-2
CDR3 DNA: TGTGCCAGCAGCTTAGCTAGCGGGGGGTGGGGAGATACGCAGTATTTT
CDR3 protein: CASSLASGGWGDTQYF

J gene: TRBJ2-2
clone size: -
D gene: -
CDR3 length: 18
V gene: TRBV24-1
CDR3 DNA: TGTGCCACCAGTGATACCGGAACAGAATCGACTAACACCGGGGAGCTGTTTTTT
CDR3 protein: CATSDTGTESTNTGELFF

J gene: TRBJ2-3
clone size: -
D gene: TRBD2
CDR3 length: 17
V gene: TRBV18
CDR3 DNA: TGTGCCAGCTCACTACCACCGGGACTACCTCGGCGGGATACGCAGTATTTT
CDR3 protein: CASSLPPGLPRRDTQYF

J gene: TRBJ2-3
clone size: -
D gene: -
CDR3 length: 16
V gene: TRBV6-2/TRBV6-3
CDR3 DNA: TGTGCCAGCAGTTCCTTGGTTATCCGCACCACAGATACGCAGTATTTT
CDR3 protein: CASSSLVIRTTDTQYF

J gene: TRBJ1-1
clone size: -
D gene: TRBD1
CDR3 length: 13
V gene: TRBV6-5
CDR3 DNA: TGTGCCAGCAGTCAGGGGGCCGGGGGTGAAGCTTTCTTT
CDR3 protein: CASSQGAGGEAFF

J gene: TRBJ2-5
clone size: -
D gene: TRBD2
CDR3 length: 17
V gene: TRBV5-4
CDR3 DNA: TGTGCCAGCAGCAAACCCCAGCGACTAGCGGGACAAGAGACCCAGTACTTC
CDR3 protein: CASSKPQRLAGQETQYF

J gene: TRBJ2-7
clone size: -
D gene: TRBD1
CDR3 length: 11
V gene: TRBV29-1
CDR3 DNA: TGCAGCGCGACAGGGGTCAACGAGCAGTACTTC
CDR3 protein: CSATGVNEQYF

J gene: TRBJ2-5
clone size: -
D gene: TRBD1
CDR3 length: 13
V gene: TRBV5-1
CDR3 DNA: TGCGCCAGCAGGACAGGGAACCAAGAGACCCAGTACTTC
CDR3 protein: CASRTGNQETQYF

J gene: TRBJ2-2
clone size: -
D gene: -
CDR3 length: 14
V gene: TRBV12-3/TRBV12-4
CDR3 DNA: TGTGCCAGCAGTTTAGTACGAAGGGTGGGGGAGCTGTTTTTT
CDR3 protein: CASSLVRRVGELFF

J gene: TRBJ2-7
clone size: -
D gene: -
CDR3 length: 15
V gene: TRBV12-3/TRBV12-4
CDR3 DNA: TGTGCCAGCAGCCCTAATGGGCTAGCGCAATACGAGCAGTACTTC
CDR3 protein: CASSPNGLAQYEQYF

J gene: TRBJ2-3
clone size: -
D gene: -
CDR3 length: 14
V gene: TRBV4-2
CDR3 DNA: TGTGCCAGCAGCCAAGCGGGGGGCACAGATACGCAGTATTTT
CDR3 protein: CASSQAGGTDTQYF

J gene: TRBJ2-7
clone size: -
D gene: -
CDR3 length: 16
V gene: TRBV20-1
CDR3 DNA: TGCAGTGCCTCCGGGACCCCGAGAGCCGGGCTATACGAGCAGTACTTC
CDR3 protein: CSASGTPRAGLYEQYF

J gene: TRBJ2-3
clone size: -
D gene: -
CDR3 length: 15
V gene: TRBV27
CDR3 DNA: TGTGCCAGCAGTTACAGGGACCCTAGGTTGGATACGCAGTATTTT
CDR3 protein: CASSYRDPRLDTQYF